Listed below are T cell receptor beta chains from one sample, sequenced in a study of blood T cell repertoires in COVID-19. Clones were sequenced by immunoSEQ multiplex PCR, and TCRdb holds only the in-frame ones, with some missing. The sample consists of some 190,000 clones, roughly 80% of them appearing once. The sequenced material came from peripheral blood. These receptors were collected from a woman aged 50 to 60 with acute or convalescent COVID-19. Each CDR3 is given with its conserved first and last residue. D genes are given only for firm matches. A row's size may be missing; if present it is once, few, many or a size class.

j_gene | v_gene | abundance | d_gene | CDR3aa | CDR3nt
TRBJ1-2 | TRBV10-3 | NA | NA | CAINQQGNYGYTF | TGTGCCATCAACCAGCAGGGGAACTATGGCTACACCTTC
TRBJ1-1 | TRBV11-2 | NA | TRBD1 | CASSLLRDRGTEAFF | TGTGCCAGCAGCTTACTCCGGGACAGGGGCACTGAAGCTTTCTTT
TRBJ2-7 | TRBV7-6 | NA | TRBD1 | CASSSWTGGHYEQYF | TGTGCCAGCAGCTCGTGGACAGGGGGCCATTACGAGCAGTACTTC
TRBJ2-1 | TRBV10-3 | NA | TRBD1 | CAISDFQGALYNEQFF | TGTGCCATCAGTGATTTTCAGGGGGCCCTATACAATGAGCAGTTCTTC
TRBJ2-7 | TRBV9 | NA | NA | CASSVGRAGEQYF | TGTGCCAGCAGCGTAGGGCGGGCGGGGGAGCAGTACTTC
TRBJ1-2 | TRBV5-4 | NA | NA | CASSSGADFNYGYTF | TGTGCCAGCAGCTCAGGGGCTGATTTTAACTATGGCTACACCTTC
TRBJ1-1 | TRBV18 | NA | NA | CASTQGMNTEAFF | TGTGCCAGTACCCAGGGAATGAACACTGAAGCTTTCTTT
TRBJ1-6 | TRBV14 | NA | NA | CASSLTVNSPLHF | TGTGCCAGCAGCCTGACAGTTAATTCACCCCTCCACTTT
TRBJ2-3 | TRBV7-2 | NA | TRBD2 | CASSLVQGGLTDTQYF | TGTGCCAGCAGCTTAGTGCAGGGAGGGCTTACAGATACGCAGTATTTT
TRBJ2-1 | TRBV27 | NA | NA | CASSYQGSYNEQFF | TGTGCCAGCAGTTACCAGGGCAGCTACAATGAGCAGTTCTTC
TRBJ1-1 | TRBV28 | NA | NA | CASSLAGAYNTEAFF | TGTGCCAGCAGTTTAGCAGGGGCCTACAACACTGAAGCTTTCTTT
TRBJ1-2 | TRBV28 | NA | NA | CASSLPGLGTKIYGYTF | TGTGCCAGCAGTTTGCCAGGCCTTGGGACAAAGATCTATGGCTACACCTTC
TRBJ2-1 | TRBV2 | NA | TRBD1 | CASIPTGGLTYNEQFF | TGTGCCAGCATCCCAACAGGGGGGCTGACCTACAATGAGCAGTTCTTC
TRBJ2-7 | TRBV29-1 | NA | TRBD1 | CSVADTGAEQYF | TGCAGCGTTGCCGACACAGGGGCCGAGCAGTACTTC
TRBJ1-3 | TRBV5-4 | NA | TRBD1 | CASSFSSGGRFSGNTIYF | TGTGCCAGCAGCTTTTCGTCAGGGGGCCGATTCTCTGGAAACACCATATATTTT
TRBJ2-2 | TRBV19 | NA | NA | CASSISGYTGELFF | TGTGCCAGTAGTATATCCGGGTACACCGGGGAGCTGTTTTTT
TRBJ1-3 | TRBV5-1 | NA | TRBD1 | CASSLETGTGNTIYF | TGCGCCAGCAGCTTAGAGACAGGGACTGGAAACACCATATATTTT
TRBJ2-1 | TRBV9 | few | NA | CASSDNMLGRYNEQFF | TGTGCCAGCAGCGATAACATGTTGGGCCGATACAATGAGCAGTTCTTC
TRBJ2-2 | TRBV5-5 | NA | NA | CASSRTGANTGELFF | TGTGCCAGCAGCCGCACAGGAGCGAACACCGGGGAGCTGTTTTTT
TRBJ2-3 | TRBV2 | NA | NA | CASSSQGRANTQYF | TGTGCCAGCAGCTCACAGGGCAGGGCAAATACGCAGTATTTT
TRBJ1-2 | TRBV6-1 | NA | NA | CASSEQEYSGYGYTF | TGTGCCAGCAGTGAACAAGAGTATTCGGGCTATGGCTACACCTTC
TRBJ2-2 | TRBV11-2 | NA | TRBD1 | CASSYSGTGGTGELFF | TGTGCCAGCAGCTACTCCGGGACAGGGGGCACCGGGGAGCTGTTTTTT
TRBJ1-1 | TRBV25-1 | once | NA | CASRPAGSRRTEAFF | TGTGCCAGCCGCCCCGCAGGGTCCCGGCGCACTGAAGCTTTCTTT
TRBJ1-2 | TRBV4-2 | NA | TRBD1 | CASSSRGRDGGYTF | TGTGCCAGCAGCTCCAGGGGGCGCGACGGAGGCTACACCTTC
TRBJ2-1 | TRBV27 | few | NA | CASSQDRGWEGDYNEQFF | TGTGCCAGCAGTCAAGACAGGGGCTGGGAGGGAGACTACAATGAGCAGTTCTTC
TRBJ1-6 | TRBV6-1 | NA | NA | CASSEAGGQGSPLHF | TGTGCCAGCAGTGAAGCGGGGGGGCAAGGTTCACCCCTCCACTTT
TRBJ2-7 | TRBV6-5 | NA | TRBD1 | CASSFTPRTGDEQYF | TGTGCCAGCAGTTTCACTCCCCGGACAGGCGACGAGCAGTACTTC
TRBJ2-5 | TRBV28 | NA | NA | CASRLSGGYGETQYF | TGTGCCAGCAGACTAAGTGGGGGGTACGGAGAGACCCAGTACTTC
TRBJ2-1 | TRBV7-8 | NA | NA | CASSSETGLANAEQFF | TGTGCCAGCAGCTCGGAGACTGGCCTTGCGAACGCTGAGCAGTTCTTC
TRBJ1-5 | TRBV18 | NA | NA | CASSPDSQTQPQHF | TGTGCCAGCTCACCGGACTCTCAAACACAGCCCCAGCATTTT
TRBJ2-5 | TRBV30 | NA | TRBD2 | CAWRGTSGRARETQYF | TGTGCCTGGAGGGGAACTAGCGGGAGGGCCCGAGAGACCCAGTACTTC
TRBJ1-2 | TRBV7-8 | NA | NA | CASSAITVSYGYTF | TGTGCCAGCAGCGCGATTACAGTTTCCTATGGCTACACCTTC
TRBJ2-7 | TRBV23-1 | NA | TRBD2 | CASSQSGGEGEQYF | TGCGCCAGCAGTCAATCAGGAGGGGAGGGCGAGCAGTACTTC
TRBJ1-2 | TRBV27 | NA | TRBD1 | CASSLGDRVLNYTF | TGTGCCAGCAGTTTAGGGGACAGAGTCCTCAACTACACCTTC
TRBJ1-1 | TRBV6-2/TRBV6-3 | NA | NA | CASSYPHSSNTEAFF | TGTGCCAGCAGTTACCCGCACAGCTCGAACACTGAAGCTTTCTTT
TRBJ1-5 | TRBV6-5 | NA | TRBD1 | CASAPDRGNQPQHF | TGTGCCAGCGCCCCTGACAGGGGCAATCAGCCCCAGCATTTT
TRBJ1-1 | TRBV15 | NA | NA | CATSRDLGYTEAFF | TGTGCCACCAGCAGAGATCTCGGTTATACTGAAGCTTTCTTT
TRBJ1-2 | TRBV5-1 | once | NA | CASSDAAGPEDYTF | TGCGCCAGCAGCGACGCCGCGGGACCAGAGGACTACACCTTC
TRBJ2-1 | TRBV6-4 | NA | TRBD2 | CASSHKQREGEYNEQFF | TGTGCCAGCAGCCATAAGCAGCGGGAGGGAGAATACAATGAGCAGTTCTTC
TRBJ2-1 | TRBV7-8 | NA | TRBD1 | CASSLVSGQGYNEQFF | TGTGCCAGCAGCTTAGTTAGCGGACAGGGCTACAATGAGCAGTTCTTC
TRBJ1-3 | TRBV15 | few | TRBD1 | CATSGDRTFSGNTIYF | TGTGCCACCAGCGGGGACAGAACTTTCTCTGGAAACACCATATATTTT
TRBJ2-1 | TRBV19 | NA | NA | CASSISRAYNEQFF | TGTGCCAGTAGTATATCGCGGGCGTACAATGAGCAGTTCTTC
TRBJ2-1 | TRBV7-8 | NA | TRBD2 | CASSSSGTSGRRYNEQFF | TGTGCCAGCAGCAGCTCCGGGACTAGCGGGAGAAGGTACAATGAGCAGTTCTTC
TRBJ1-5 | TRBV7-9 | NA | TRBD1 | CAAGGTGKPQHF | TGTGCCGCAGGGGGAACCGGTAAGCCCCAGCATTTT
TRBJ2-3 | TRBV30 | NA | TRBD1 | CARKSKGTGGDTQYF | TGTGCCCGGAAGAGCAAGGGGACAGGGGGGGATACGCAGTATTTT
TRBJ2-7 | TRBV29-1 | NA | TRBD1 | CSVESQGATYEQYF | TGCAGCGTTGAATCCCAGGGGGCGACCTACGAGCAGTACTTC
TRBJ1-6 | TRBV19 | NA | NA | CASSSFGEAPLHF | TGTGCCAGTAGTAGCTTTGGGGAGGCACCCCTCCACTTT
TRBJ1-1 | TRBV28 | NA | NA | CASTAFRGNTEAFF | TGTGCCAGCACCGCCTTTCGGGGGAACACTGAAGCTTTCTTT
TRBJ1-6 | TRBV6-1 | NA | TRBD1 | CASSEGTGNSPLHF | TGTGCCAGCAGTGAAGGGACAGGGAATTCACCCCTCCACTTT
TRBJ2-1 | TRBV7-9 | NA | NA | CASSLQGSYNEQFF | TGTGCCAGCAGCTTACAGGGCTCCTACAATGAGCAGTTCTTC
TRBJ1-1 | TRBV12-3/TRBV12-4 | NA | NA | CASSLLNTEAFF | TGTGCCAGCAGTTTACTTAACACTGAAGCTTTCTTT
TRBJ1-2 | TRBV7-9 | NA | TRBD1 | CASSTSTGGNYGYTF | TGTGCCAGCAGCACTTCGACAGGGGGCAACTATGGCTACACCTTC
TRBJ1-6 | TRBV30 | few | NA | CAWKSKESSYNSPLHF | TGTGCCTGGAAATCGAAGGAGAGCTCCTATAATTCACCCCTCCACTTT
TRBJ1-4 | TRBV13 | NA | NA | CASSHRVHDEKLFF | TGTGCCAGCAGTCACAGGGTTCACGATGAAAAACTGTTTTTT
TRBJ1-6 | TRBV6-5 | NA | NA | CASSLRQNNSPLHF | TGTGCCAGCAGCCTTCGACAGAATAATTCACCCCTCCACTTT